This passage covers 22 T cell receptor beta chains from one sample sequenced in a study of early T cells in non-severe SARS-CoV-2 infection. TCRdb re-called the 5' RACE reads with MiXCR, one entry per CDR3 protein. The sample shows around 27,000 distinct CDR3 sequences, about 5.7% of them seen only once. Sequenced input: whole blood. These receptors were taken from an adult who was a healthcare worker with PCR-confirmed SARS-CoV-2 infection or an uninfected control (not recorded which).

This clonotype was seen many times. The V and J genes are TRBV4-2 and TRBJ2-7; D perhaps matches TRBD2 (5 bases). The CDR3 is 13 amino acids. V shed 0 bases and J shed 6 bases, with 9 bases lying between them. The germline V gene has CDR1 LGHNA and CDR2 YNFKEQ. The CDR3 reads CASSQEGTSEQYF. CDR3 bases: TGTGCCAGCAGCCAAGAGGGTACTAGCGAGCAGTACTTC.

The chain recombines TRBV7-2 with TRBJ2-1; D is ambiguous. This CDR3 spans 16 amino acids. Deletions cut 1 base from V and 4 bases from J, with 14 bases between. Germline values: CDR1 SGHTA, CDR2 FQGNSA. CDR3 sequence: CASSLGRRPIYNEQFF. DNA for the CDR3: TGTGCCAGCAGCTTAGGTAGACGGCCCATTTACAATGAGCAGTTCTTC.

V usage is TRBV5-4 and J usage is TRBJ2-5; possibly TRBD1 or TRBD2 for D (5 bases each). Germline V lookup: CDR1 SGHNT, CDR2 YYREEE (reference sequence). Trimming removed 1 base from V and 7 bases from J, with 17 bases in between. There are 15 residues in the CDR3. The CDR3 here is CASSLRDGTSWTQYF. Written as DNA, the CDR3 is TGTGCCAGCAGCTTGCGGGACGGCACTTCATGGACCCAGTACTTC.

This clonotype was seen ten or more times. The chain couples TRBV7-2 to TRBJ1-1; 8 bases map to TRBD1. This CDR3 is 14 amino acids long. Trimming cost V 3 bases and J 5 bases; bases outside gene matches: 5. Germline values: CDR1 SGHTA, CDR2 FQGNSA. The CDR3 region has the DNA TGTGCCAGCAGCTTCCAGGGGGCTGGAACTGAAGCTTTCTTT. It specifies CASSFQGAGTEAFF.

There are many counts of this clonotype. The V gene is TRBV28, the J gene TRBJ2-1, with D perhaps TRBD1 (5 bases). V was trimmed by 4 bases and J by 7 bases, leaving 11 bases between them. This CDR3 spans 13 amino acids. Germline V gene sequence: CDR1 MDHEN, CDR2 SYDVKM. The CDR3 is CASSSTVLNEQFF. In DNA, the CDR3 is TGTGCCAGCAGTTCGACAGTGTTAAATGAGCAGTTCTTC.

V usage is TRBV11-2 and J usage is TRBJ2-7; D ambiguous. The CDR3 covers 16 residues. CDR1 is SGHAT and CDR2 is FQNNGV in the germline V gene. V lost 1 base and J lost 3, with 16 bases in between. The CDR3 here is CASSLVSGRISYEQYF. CDR3 DNA: TGTGCCAGCAGCTTAGTTAGTGGACGTATTAGCTACGAGCAGTACTTC.

In its sample, this clonotype was seen many times. The V call is TRBV28, the J call TRBJ2-7; perhaps TRBD2 as D (5 bases). In germline, CDR1 is MDHEN, CDR2 SYDVKM. The CDR3 runs 15 residues. V lost 5 bases to trimming and J lost 3 bases, with 17 bases between them. This chain's CDR3 is CASSVGEYIVYEQYF. The CDR3 bases are TGTGCCAGCAGTGTCGGGGAGTATATCGTCTACGAGCAGTACTTC.

This clonotype was seen many times. The CDR3 DNA sequence: TGTGCCAGCAGTGCACACATCTTCGGGGGGTCTGGGGCCAACGTCCTGACTTTC. Amino acids: CASSAHIFGGSGANVLTF. This rearrangement joins TRBV6-4 to TRBJ2-6, with 7 bases that match TRBD2. This CDR3 comprises 18 residues. With V trimmed by 4 bases and J by 1 base, 10 bases remained unmatched. Per germline, CDR1 MRHNA and CDR2 SNTAGT.

This clonotype was observed a handful of times. The chain recombines TRBV20-1 with TRBJ2-1; possible D gene TRBD2, 5 bases. V was pared by 7 bases and J by 7 bases, with 20 bases between. Germline loops: CDR1 DFQATT, CDR2 SNEGSKA (reference sequence). The CDR3 sequence is 14 residues long. This CDR3 reads CSVRLRGPRNEQFF. The CDR3 region has the DNA TGCAGTGTCCGATTAAGAGGGCCTAGGAATGAGCAGTTCTTC.

This clonotype was recorded at least ten times. The chain has TRBV10-3 and TRBJ2-1; 14 nucleotides match TRBD2. Trimming cost V 1 base and J 5 bases; bases outside gene matches: 7. CDR1 is ENHRY, CDR2 SYGVKD, per germline. The CDR3 is 18 amino acids. CDR3 protein: CAISEFGTSGSIHNEQFF. The CDR3, as DNA: TGTGCCATCAGTGAGTTCGGGACTAGCGGGAGTATCCACAATGAGCAGTTCTTC.

V is TRBV11-2 and J is TRBJ2-7; D is undetermined. Trimming removed 7 bases at V and 3 bases at J, with 16 bases between. This CDR3 comprises 14 residues. CDR1 and CDR2 from the germline V gene are SGHAT and FQNNGV. The CDR3 DNA reads TGTGCCAGCATGACGGTTCCTCCCTACTACGAGCAGTACTTC. Its translation: CASMTVPPYYEQYF.

At least ten counts were recorded for this clonotype. The chain recombines TRBV20-1 with TRBJ1-4; no definite D call. Germline V lookup: CDR1 DFQATT, CDR2 SNEGSKA (reference sequence). The CDR3 contains 11 residues. V lost 4 bases, J lost 13 bases, and 13 bases lay in between. The CDR3 loop is CSAISGWVLFF. The CDR3 DNA reads as TGCAGTGCTATCAGCGGTTGGGTACTGTTTTTT.

In this sample, this clonotype turned up many times. The chain links TRBV7-9 to TRBJ2-7; TRBD1 agrees at 10 bases. J lost 3 bases, V lost 4 bases, and 6 bases had no gene match. The CDR3 is 15 amino acids. From germline, CDR1 is SEHNR and CDR2 FQNEAQ (reference sequence). The CDR3 spells CASSSDRGPHYEQYF. The CDR3 DNA reads TGTGCCAGCAGCTCAGACAGGGGGCCCCACTACGAGCAGTACTTC.

CDR3 amino acids: CASSPRAGGGTDTQYF. The CDR3 DNA is TGTGCCAGCAGCCCTCGGGCGGGGGGTGGCACAGATACGCAGTATTTT. This chain links TRBV7-2 with TRBJ2-3, with TRBD2 matching over 8 bases. Germline trimming cut 5 bases from V and 1 base from J; bases unmatched to any gene: 8. Per the germline V gene, CDR1 is SGHTA and CDR2 is FQGNSA. The CDR3 runs to 16 residues.

This sequence joins TRBV7-2 and TRBJ1-4; D is unresolved. The CDR3 has 14 amino acids. Trimming stripped 3 bases from V and 10 bases from J, with 15 bases between. The germline CDR1 and CDR2 sequences are SGHTA and FQGNSA. CDR3 nucleotide sequence: TGTGCCAGCAGCTTCTCTAGGCTGGGAGGAAAACTGTTTTTT. Translation: CASSFSRLGGKLFF.

This clonotype was detected ten times or more. The V gene is TRBV28, the J gene TRBJ1-6; a weak D match, TRBD1 (5 bases). The CDR3 covers 15 residues. Per germline, CDR1 MDHEN and CDR2 SYDVKM. Between the trimmed V and J ends, which lost 0 bases and 6 bases, there was a span of 9 bases. The chain's CDR3 is CASSLWQGANSPLHF. The CDR3 nucleotides read TGTGCCAGCAGTTTATGGCAGGGCGCTAATTCACCCCTCCACTTT.

There are many counts of this clonotype. The chain couples TRBV25-1 to TRBJ1-1; unclear D gene. The CDR3 consists of 14 residues. CDR1 is MGHDK and CDR2 is SYGVNS in the germline V gene. Trimming removed 1 base from V and 4 bases from J, with 10 bases in between. The CDR3 sequence is CASSEWGSGTEAFF. Written as DNA, the CDR3 is TGTGCCAGCAGTGAATGGGGAAGCGGCACTGAAGCTTTCTTT.

At least ten counts were recorded for this clonotype. This sequence joins TRBV28 and TRBJ2-1; 7 bases match TRBD2. The germline gives CDR1 MDHEN, CDR2 SYDVKM. V dropped 6 bases and J dropped 12; count of bases not matched to a gene: 8. This CDR3 spans 12 amino acids. The CDR3, as DNA: TGTGCCAGCAGACAGCGGGACGACCCGCAGTTCTTC. Residues: CASRQRDDPQFF.

This clonotype occurred a few times. J is TRBJ1-4 and V is TRBV19, with D possibly matching TRBD1 (5 bases). The length of the CDR3 is 16 residues. Germline lookup yields CDR1 LNHDA and CDR2 SQIVND (reference sequence). The V and J ends lost 0 bases and 1 base respectively, with 9 bases between them. This chain's CDR3 is CASSIEWGVTNEKLFF. CDR3 sequence (DNA): TGTGCCAGTAGTATAGAGTGGGGCGTAACTAATGAAAAACTGTTTTTT.

Points on this clonotype: This may arise from a read error, as a much more abundant clone is one base away. V gene TRBV6-1 combines with J gene TRBJ1-3; tentatively, D is TRBD1 (6 bases). Trimming removed 2 bases from V and 4 bases from J, with 18 bases in between. Germline CDR1 reads MNHNS; CDR2 reads SASEGT. The CDR3 runs 17 residues. In nucleotides, the CDR3 is TGTGCCAGCAGTGAAATAGGACAGCGGGCTTCAGGAAACACCATATATTTT. Encoded protein: CASSEIGQRASGNTIYF.

This clonotype was detected only a few times. The rearrangement uses TRBV6-1 and TRBJ1-3, with a tentative D call TRBD1 (5 bases). The CDR3 extends over 17 amino acids. CDR1 and CDR2 from the germline V gene are MNHNS and SASEGT. Between the trimmed V and J ends, which lost 0 bases and 2 bases, there was a span of 14 bases. CDR3 nucleotides: TGTGCCAGCAGTGAAGCGTTTCCCGGGACCCCTGGAAACACCATATATTTT. Its protein is CASSEAFPGTPGNTIYF.

This clonotype is judged medium-sized (0.01 to 0.1%). The CDR3 loop reads CASGTQPYEQYF. DNA for the CDR3: TGCGCCAGCGGGACACAACCCTACGAGCAGTACTTC. The chain carries TRBV10-1 and TRBJ2-7, with a weak D call TRBD1 (6 bases). The V gene lost 8 bases and the J gene lost 2 bases, with 10 bases spanning the gap. In germline, CDR1 is WNHNN, CDR2 SYGVQD (reference sequence). This CDR3 is 12 amino acids long.